Below, 26 T cell receptor beta chains from the same sample are listed, as sequenced in a study of long-term antiretroviral therapy in people with HIV. Running of the v3.0 immunoSEQ assay took place at survey level. Method: immunoSEQ multiplex PCR; TCRdb's copy keeps in-frame clones and lacks some. The table has fewer than 40,000 clones, 70% to 90% seen once; the top ten hold about 4%. The starting material was unsorted PBMCs, obtained just before starting antiretroviral therapy. The receptors shown here come from a woman aged 18-29 years with HIV.

V usage is TRBV25-1 and J usage is TRBJ2-7; no clear D gene. CDR1 and CDR2 (germline): MGHDK, SYGVNS. The CDR3 runs to 13 residues. V was shortened by 1 base and J by 3 bases, with 7 bases between the two germline ends. The CDR3 nucleotides are TGTGCCAGCAGTGAATCGGGCAGCTACGAGCAGTACTTC. Translating it yields CASSESGSYEQYF.

This chain joins TRBV28 and TRBJ2-3, with D perhaps TRBD1 (6 bases). The CDR3 has 13 residues. CDR1 and CDR2 from the germline V gene are MDHEN and SYDVKM. V was cut by 10 bases and J by 6 bases, with 17 bases left in between. The CDR3 DNA follows: TGTGCCATCGGGACAAACTCAGGCGATACGCAGTATTTT. Its protein product is CAIGTNSGDTQYF.

This chain connects TRBV5-6 to TRBJ1-2, with D unclear. Germline V gene data show CDR1 as SGHDT and CDR2 as YYEEEE. The CDR3 spans 13 residues. Trimming stripped 0 bases from V and 8 bases from J, with 11 bases between. The CDR3 protein is CASSLATPLGYTF. CDR3 in DNA: TGTGCCAGCAGCTTGGCCACTCCCTTGGGCTACACCTTC.

The chain recombines TRBV7-2 with TRBJ2-2; D is ambiguous. Trimming removed 2 bases at V and 0 bases at J, with 7 bases between. The CDR3 is made up of 15 amino acids. CDR1 is SGHTA and CDR2 is FQGNSA in the germline V gene. The CDR3 DNA is TGTGCCAGCAGCTTACGCGGCTCGAACACCGGGGAGCTGTTTTTT. Encoded protein: CASSLRGSNTGELFF.

The V and J genes are TRBV19 and TRBJ2-5, with a weak D call TRBD1 (5 bases). Trimming shortened V by 3 bases and J by 1 base, and 12 bases separated the two germline ends. Germline CDR1 is LNHDA and CDR2 is SQIVND (reference sequence). The CDR3 contains 15 residues. CDR3 region: CASSMGPPRQETQYF. The CDR3 DNA reads as TGTGCCAGTAGTATGGGGCCACCGCGCCAAGAGACCCAGTACTTC.

This chain uses TRBV11-3 with TRBJ2-3; 9 bases are a match to TRBD1. The trim removed 3 bases at V and 1 base at J, leaving 5 bases unmatched. CDR3 length equals 16 residues. CDR1 is SGHNT, CDR2 YENEEA, per germline. This chain's CDR3 is CASSFGTGTRTDTQYF. The CDR3 nucleotides are TGTGCCAGCAGCTTTGGGACAGGGACCCGCACAGATACGCAGTATTTT.

The chain joins TRBV28 to TRBJ2-3; 9 bases line up with TRBD2. CDR3 size: 16 residues. Germline CDR1 is MDHEN and CDR2 is SYDVKM. J gave up 1 base and V 5 bases, and 7 bases lay outside the gene matches. CDR3 coding DNA: TGTGCCAGCAGTCCCCGGTTAGCGGGAGGCACAGATACGCAGTATTTT. Its protein product is CASSPRLAGGTDTQYF.

This sequence joins TRBV9 and TRBJ2-2, with TRBD1 identical over 9 bases. CDR3 length: 15 amino acids. Germline lookup yields CDR1 SGDLS and CDR2 YYNGEE. V was pared by 0 bases and J by 6 bases, with 3 bases of the junction left unmatched. DNA of the CDR3: TGTGCCAGCAGCGTAGCCGGGACAGGGTCCGGGGAGCTGTTTTTT. Protein product: CASSVAGTGSGELFF.

J is TRBJ1-1 and V is TRBV6-5; D ambiguous. Trimming cost V 6 bases and J 4 bases, with 9 bases left between them. The length of the CDR3 is 12 residues. Per the germline V gene, CDR1 is MNHEY and CDR2 is SVGAGI. CDR3 in DNA: TGTGCCAGCAGCCATTCGACCACTGAAGCTTTCTTT. Translation: CASSHSTTEAFF.

This clone has only one observation. The chain links TRBV7-9 to TRBJ1-1; 7 nucleotides match TRBD1. The CDR3 is made up of 14 amino acids. V shed 10 bases and J 4 bases; nucleotides not matched to a gene: 12. In germline, CDR1 is SEHNR, CDR2 FQNEAQ (reference sequence). CDR3 sequence reads: CATFGRGRSTEAFF. The CDR3 DNA is TGTGCCACCTTTGGGAGGGGGCGGAGCACTGAAGCTTTCTTT.

The rearrangement joins TRBV21-1 to TRBJ2-1; TRBD1, the D gene given by the table, was not confirmed from the DNA. TRBV21-1 is classified as a pseudogene. The CDR3 totals 18 residues. CDR3 bases: TGTGCCAGCAAAAGCAGGGGGCAGGTCGGGAGCTCCTACAATGAGCAGTTCTTC. Its protein is CASKSRGQVGSSYNEQFF.

The CDR3 region is CASGGVVPYEQYF. The CDR3 bases are TGTGCCAGCGGGGGGGTGGTCCCCTACGAGCAGTACTTC. This chain links TRBV28 with TRBJ2-7; TRBD2 aligns across 7 bases. J was trimmed by 2 bases and V by 8 bases; bases with no gene match: 6. This CDR3 has 13 amino acids. Germline loops: CDR1 MDHEN, CDR2 SYDVKM.

The CDR3 reads CASSFRGNYEQYF. Here the CDR3 DNA reads TGTGCCAGCAGTTTCCGCGGAAACTACGAGCAGTACTTC. V usage is TRBV28 and J usage is TRBJ2-7, with no clear D. CDR3 length equals 13 residues. Between the trimmed V and J ends, which lost 3 bases and 3 bases, there was a span of 9 bases. From germline, CDR1 is MDHEN and CDR2 SYDVKM.

V and J are TRBV9 and TRBJ2-5, with TRBD1 identical over 8 bases. Unmatched junction bases numbered 12, after V lost 4 bases and J lost 4 bases. The germline CDR1 and CDR2 sequences are SGDLS and YYNGEE. The CDR3 spans 16 residues. CDR3 in amino acids: CASSLQLDRGGETQYF. CDR3 coding DNA: TGTGCCAGCAGCCTCCAATTAGACAGGGGAGGAGAGACCCAGTACTTC.

The chain uses TRBV28 and TRBJ1-5; D is unresolved. Trimming left V 9 bases short and J 0 bases short, with 6 bases between. Germline values: CDR1 MDHEN, CDR2 SYDVKM. The length of the CDR3 is 12 residues. CDR3 DNA sequence: TGTGCCAGTTTTATTAGCAATCAGCCCCAGCATTTT. Protein sequence: CASFISNQPQHF.

The chain links TRBV11-2 to TRBJ1-1, with a weak D call TRBD1 (6 bases). There are 14 residues in the CDR3. The germline CDR1 and CDR2 sequences are SGHAT and FQNNGV. Between the trimmed V and J ends, which lost 1 base and 4 bases, there was a span of 10 bases. The DNA of the CDR3 is TGTGCCAGCAGCTTAGTACAGGGCAGCACTGAAGCTTTCTTT. This encodes CASSLVQGSTEAFF.

The chain joins TRBV28 to TRBJ2-3, with TRBD2 matching over 10 bases. Losses at the gene ends were 3 bases for V and 2 bases for J; bases not matched to a gene: 5. The CDR3 sequence is 16 residues long. Germline V gene sequence: CDR1 MDHEN, CDR2 SYDVKM. CDR3 sequence reads: CASSFDGLAVTDTQYF. For the CDR3, the DNA is TGTGCCAGCAGTTTTGATGGACTAGCGGTCACAGATACGCAGTATTTT. The full variable domain, completed using reference TRBV28 and TRBJ2-3, is DVKVTQSSRYLVKRTGEKVFLECVQDMDHENMFWYRQDPGLGLRLIYFSYDVKMKEKGDIPEGYSVSREKKERFSLILESASTNQTSMYLCASSFDGLAVTDTQYFGPGTRLTVL.

The V and J genes are TRBV29-1 and TRBJ2-1; TRBD1 matches 10 bases. The CDR3 is 12 amino acids. The V and J ends lost 3 bases and 10 bases, in that order; junction bases with no gene match: 3. CDR1 is SQVTM, CDR2 ANQGSEA, per germline. CDR3: CSVDRTGGEQFF. The CDR3 region has the DNA TGCAGCGTTGATCGGACAGGGGGGGAGCAGTTCTTC.

CDR3 sequence: CASSIKDRVAEAFF. The DNA of the CDR3 is TGTGCCAGCAGTATAAAAGACAGGGTCGCTGAAGCTTTCTTT. This chain joins TRBV2 and TRBJ1-1; TRBD1 agrees at 7 bases. V lost 5 bases and J lost 6; bases outside the gene matches: 9. Germline V gene sequence: CDR1 SNHLY, CDR2 FYNNEI. The CDR3 loop spans 14 amino acids.

The chain carries TRBV28 and TRBJ1-5; D not resolved. V was cut by 6 bases and J by 1 base, with 22 bases left in between. CDR3 size: 18 residues. Germline lookup yields CDR1 MDHEN and CDR2 SYDVKM. The CDR3 is CASSHPLTSPLSNQPQHF. In DNA form, the CDR3 reads TGTGCCAGCAGCCACCCCCTAACGTCCCCATTGAGCAATCAGCCCCAGCATTTT.

The chain carries TRBV6-6 and TRBJ1-2; D remains unclear. Trimming pared 6 bases from V and 0 bases from J, leaving 11 bases between. In germline, CDR1 is MNHNY, CDR2 SVGAGI (reference sequence). This CDR3 has 14 residues. This chain's CDR3 is CASSHMKTNYGYTF. The DNA of the CDR3 is TGTGCCAGCAGCCATATGAAAACTAACTATGGCTACACCTTC.

The J gene is TRBJ1-1, the V gene TRBV7-8; D is unresolved. CDR1 and CDR2 (germline): SGHVS, FQNEAQ. CDR3 length equals 12 residues. Deletions cut 2 bases from V and 6 bases from J, with 7 bases between. The DNA for the CDR3 is TGTGCCAGCAGCTTAATGTTAGCTGAAGCTTTCTTT. Encoded protein: CASSLMLAEAFF.

The chain is built from TRBV19 and TRBJ1-2, with D possibly being TRBD1 (6 bases). This CDR3 is built from 16 residues. Germline-derived CDR1 and CDR2 are LNHDA and SQIVND (reference sequence). The V and J ends lost 4 bases and 4 bases respectively, with 19 bases between them. This CDR3 reads CASSSLTGLNLYGYTF. In DNA, the CDR3 is TGTGCCAGTAGTAGCTTGACAGGCCTCAACCTCTATGGCTACACCTTC.

The rearrangement links TRBV5-1 to TRBJ1-4; D unresolved. Germline CDR1 and CDR2: SGHRS and YFSETQ. This CDR3 is built from 15 residues. V lost 3 bases and J lost 8, with 17 bases in between. Here the CDR3 DNA reads TGCGCCAGCAGCTCATCGGACGGTTACGGGGAAAAACTGTTTTTT. The encoded protein is CASSSSDGYGEKLFF.

CDR3 sequence: CASSLEAELETQYF. CDR3 nucleotides: TGCGCCAGCAGCTTGGAGGCCGAGTTGGAGACCCAGTACTTC. The chain links TRBV5-1 to TRBJ2-5; no reliable D call. The CDR3 is made up of 14 amino acids. Germline V CDR1 and CDR2: SGHRS, YFSETQ. Trimming took off 0 bases at V and 5 bases at J, with 11 bases between the two ends.

The rearrangement uses TRBV19 and TRBJ1-4; TRBD1 might be the D (6 bases). With 5 bases removed from V and 0 bases from J, the gap between germline ends came to 16 bases. The CDR3 length is 17 residues. Germline CDR1 is LNHDA and CDR2 is SQIVND (reference sequence). This CDR3 reads CASSVPGHSATNEKLFF. CDR3 DNA: TGTGCCAGTAGTGTCCCGGGACACTCCGCAACTAATGAAAAACTGTTTTTT.